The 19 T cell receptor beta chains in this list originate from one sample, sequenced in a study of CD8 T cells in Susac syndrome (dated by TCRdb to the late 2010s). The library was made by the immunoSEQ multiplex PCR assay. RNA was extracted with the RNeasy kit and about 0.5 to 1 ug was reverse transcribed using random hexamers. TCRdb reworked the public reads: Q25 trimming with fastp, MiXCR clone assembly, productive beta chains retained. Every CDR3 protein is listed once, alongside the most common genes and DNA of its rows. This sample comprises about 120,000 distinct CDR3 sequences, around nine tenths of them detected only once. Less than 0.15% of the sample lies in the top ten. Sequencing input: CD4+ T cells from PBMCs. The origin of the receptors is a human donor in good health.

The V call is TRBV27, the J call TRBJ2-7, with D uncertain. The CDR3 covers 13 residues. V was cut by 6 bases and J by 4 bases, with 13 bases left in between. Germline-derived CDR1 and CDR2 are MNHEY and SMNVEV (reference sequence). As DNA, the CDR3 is TGTGCCAGCAGCCGAAGACCCGGGTACGAGCAGTACTTC. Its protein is CASSRRPGYEQYF.

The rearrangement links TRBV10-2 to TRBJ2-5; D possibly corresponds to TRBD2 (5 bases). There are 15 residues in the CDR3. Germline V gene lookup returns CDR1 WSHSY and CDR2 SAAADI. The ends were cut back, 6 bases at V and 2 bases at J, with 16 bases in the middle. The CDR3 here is CASRRGVARQETQYF. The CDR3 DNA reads TGCGCCAGCAGGCGAGGAGTAGCGAGACAAGAGACCCAGTACTTC.

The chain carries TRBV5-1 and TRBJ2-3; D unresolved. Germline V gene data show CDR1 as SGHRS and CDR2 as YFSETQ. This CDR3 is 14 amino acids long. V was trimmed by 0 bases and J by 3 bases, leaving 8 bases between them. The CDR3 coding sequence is TGCGCCAGCAGCTTGGCACACTTAACAGATACGCAGTATTTT. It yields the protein CASSLAHLTDTQYF.

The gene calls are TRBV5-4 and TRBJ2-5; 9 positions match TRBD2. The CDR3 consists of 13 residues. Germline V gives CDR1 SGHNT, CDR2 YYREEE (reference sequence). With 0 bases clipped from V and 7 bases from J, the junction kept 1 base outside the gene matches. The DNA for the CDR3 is TGTGCCAGCAGCTTGGAAGCGGGAGGGACCCAGTACTTC. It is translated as CASSLEAGGTQYF.

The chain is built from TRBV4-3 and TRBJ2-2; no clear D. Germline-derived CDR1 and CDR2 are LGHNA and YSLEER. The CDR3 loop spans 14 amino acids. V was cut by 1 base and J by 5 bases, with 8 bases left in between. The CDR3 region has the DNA TGCGCCAGCAGCCAAGTCTACGCAACCGGGGAGCTGTTTTTT. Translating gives CASSQVYATGELFF.

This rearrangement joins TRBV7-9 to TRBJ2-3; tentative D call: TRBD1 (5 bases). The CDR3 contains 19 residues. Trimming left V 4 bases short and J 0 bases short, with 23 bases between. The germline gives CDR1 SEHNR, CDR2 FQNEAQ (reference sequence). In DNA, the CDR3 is TGTGCCAGCAGCTCGACATCTATTGACAGTGGGTGGAGCACAGATACGCAGTATTTT. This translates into CASSSTSIDSGWSTDTQYF. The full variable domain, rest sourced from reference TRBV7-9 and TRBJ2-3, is DTGVSQNPRHKITKRGQNVTFRCDPISEHNRLYWYRQTLGQGPEFLTYFQNEAQLEKSRLLSDRFSAERPKGSFSTLEIQRTEQGDSAMYLCASSSTSIDSGWSTDTQYFGPGTRLTVL.

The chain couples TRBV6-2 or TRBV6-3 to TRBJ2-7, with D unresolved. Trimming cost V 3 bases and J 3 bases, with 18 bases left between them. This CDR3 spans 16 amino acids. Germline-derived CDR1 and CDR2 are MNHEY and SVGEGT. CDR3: CASSYFQALTLYEQYF. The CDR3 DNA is TGTGCCAGCAGTTATTTCCAGGCCCTCACCCTCTACGAGCAGTACTTC.

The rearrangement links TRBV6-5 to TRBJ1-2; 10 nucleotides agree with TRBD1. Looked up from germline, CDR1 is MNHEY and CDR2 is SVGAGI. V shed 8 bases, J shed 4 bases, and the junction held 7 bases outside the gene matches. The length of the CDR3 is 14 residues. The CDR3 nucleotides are TGTGCCAGCCGGACAGGGGGAACAGGCTATGGCTACACCTTC. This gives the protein CASRTGGTGYGYTF.

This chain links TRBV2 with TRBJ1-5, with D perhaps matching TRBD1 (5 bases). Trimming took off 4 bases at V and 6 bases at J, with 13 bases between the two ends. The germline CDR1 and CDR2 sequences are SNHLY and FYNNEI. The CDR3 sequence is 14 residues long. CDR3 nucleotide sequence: TGTGCCAGCAGTGGTGGGGCTGGCGTTCAGCCCCAGCATTTT. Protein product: CASSGGAGVQPQHF.

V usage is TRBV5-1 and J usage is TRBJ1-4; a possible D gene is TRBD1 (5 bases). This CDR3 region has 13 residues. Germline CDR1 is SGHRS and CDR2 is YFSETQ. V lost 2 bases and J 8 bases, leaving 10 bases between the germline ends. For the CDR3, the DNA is TGCGCCAGCAGCTTATCCGGGACCGAAAAACTGTTTTTT. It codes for CASSLSGTEKLFF. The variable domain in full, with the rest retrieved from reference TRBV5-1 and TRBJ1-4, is KAGVTQTPRYLIKTRGQQVTLSCSPISGHRSVSWYQQTPGQGLQFLFEYFSETQRNKGNFPGRFSGRQFSNSRSEMNVSTLELGDSALYLCASSLSGTEKLFFGSGTQLSVL.

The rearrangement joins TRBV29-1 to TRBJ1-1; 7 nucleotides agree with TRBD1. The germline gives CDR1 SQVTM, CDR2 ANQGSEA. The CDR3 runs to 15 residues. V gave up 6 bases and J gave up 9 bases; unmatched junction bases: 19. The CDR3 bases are TGCAGCGTCTCGGACAGGACAAACCCCACGGAGAAAGCTTTCTTT. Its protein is CSVSDRTNPTEKAFF.

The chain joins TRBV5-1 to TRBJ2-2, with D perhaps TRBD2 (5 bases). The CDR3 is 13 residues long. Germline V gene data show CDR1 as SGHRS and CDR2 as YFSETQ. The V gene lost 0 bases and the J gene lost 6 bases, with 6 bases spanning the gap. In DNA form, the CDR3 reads TGCGCCAGCAGCTTGGGGGAGCCCGGGGAGCTGTTTTTT. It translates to CASSLGEPGELFF.

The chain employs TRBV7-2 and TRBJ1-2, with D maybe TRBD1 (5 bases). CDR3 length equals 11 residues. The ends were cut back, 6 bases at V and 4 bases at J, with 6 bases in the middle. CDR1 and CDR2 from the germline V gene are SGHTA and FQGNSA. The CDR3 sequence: CASSQGYGYTF. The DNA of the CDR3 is TGTGCCAGCAGTCAGGGCTATGGCTACACCTTC.

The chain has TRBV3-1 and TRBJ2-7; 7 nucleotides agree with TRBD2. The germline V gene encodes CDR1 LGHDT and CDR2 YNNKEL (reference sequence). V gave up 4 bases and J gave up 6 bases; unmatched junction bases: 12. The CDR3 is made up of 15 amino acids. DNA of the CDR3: TGTGCCAGCAGCCCAGGACGGGGGGAATTTGGCGAGCAGTACTTC. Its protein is CASSPGRGEFGEQYF.

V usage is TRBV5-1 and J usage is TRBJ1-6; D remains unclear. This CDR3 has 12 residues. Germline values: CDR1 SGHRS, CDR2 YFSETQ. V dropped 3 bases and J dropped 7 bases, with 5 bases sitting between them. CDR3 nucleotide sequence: TGCGCCAGCAGCTGGGAAAATTCACCCCTCCACTTT. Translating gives CASSWENSPLHF.

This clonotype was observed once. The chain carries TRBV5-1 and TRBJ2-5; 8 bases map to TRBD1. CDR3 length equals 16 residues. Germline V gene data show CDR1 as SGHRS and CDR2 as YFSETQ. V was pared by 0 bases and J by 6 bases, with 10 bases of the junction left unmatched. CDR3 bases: TGCGCCAGCAGCTTGGATCCCCCAGGACAGGGAAAGACCCAGTACTTC. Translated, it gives CASSLDPPGQGKTQYF.

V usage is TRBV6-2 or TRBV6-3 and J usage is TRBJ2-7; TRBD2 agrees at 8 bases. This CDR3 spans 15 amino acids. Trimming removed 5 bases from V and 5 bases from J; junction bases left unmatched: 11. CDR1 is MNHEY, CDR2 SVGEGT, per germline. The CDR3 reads CASSMPSGWGNEQYF. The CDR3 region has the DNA TGTGCCAGCAGTATGCCTAGCGGGTGGGGGAACGAGCAGTACTTC.

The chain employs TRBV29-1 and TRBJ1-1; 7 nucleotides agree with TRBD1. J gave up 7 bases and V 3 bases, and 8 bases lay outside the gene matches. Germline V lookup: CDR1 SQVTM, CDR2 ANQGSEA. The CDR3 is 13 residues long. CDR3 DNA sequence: TGCAGCGTTGACGAGGGGGCGTTTGGTGAAGCTTTCTTT. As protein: CSVDEGAFGEAFF.

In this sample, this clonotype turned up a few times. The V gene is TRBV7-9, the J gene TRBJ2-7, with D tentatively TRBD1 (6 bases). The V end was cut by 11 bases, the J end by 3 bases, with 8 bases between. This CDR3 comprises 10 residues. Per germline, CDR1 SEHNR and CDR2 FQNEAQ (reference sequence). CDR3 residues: CASGDYEQYF. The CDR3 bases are TGTGCCTCAGGGGACTACGAGCAGTACTTC.